This entry is about one TCR beta chain. The antigen is not known. This CDR3 contains 15 residues. Germline CDR1 and CDR2: ENHRY and SYGVKD. Trimming removed 4 bases from V and 7 bases from J, with 19 bases in between. This specimen comes from a study of cytomegalovirus exposure and HLA in healthy donors. The assay was immunoSEQ multiplex PCR, and TCRdb's table has in-frame clones only and misses some. The sample lists 90,000 to 130,000 clones; approximately 85% were seen once. Study-wide results and caveats: One later analysis, an examination of the approximately 120 validation repertoires, found that first-cohort TCR clusters tended to co-occur in them.

This rearrangement joins TRBV10-3 to TRBJ1-2, with TRBD1 as a possible D gene (6 bases). This TCR came from a young woman in good health and CMV-seronegative. Material: PBMCs. The CDR3 here is CAISGPAGAGRGYTF. For the CDR3, the DNA is TGTGCCATCAGTGGCCCAGCGGGGGCAGGTCGTGGCTACACCTTC.